The rows below give T cell receptor beta chains drawn from one sample of a study of T cells in Graves' hyperthyroidism and ophthalmopathy. From the multiplex PCR reads, TCRdb called clonotypes with MiXCR, one entry per CDR3 protein. The table has 300,000 to 350,000 distinct CDR3 sequences, around a sixth seen once. Sequenced input: blood. All receptors derive from a woman between 45 and 65 years old with Graves' hyperthyroidism. The CDR3 runs from the conserved cysteine through the conserved F or W. The D gene is left open where the match is weak. Expanded clones are given a class, and other clones once, few, many or no size at all.

d_call: NA; v_call: TRBV5-8; cdr3_length: 15; clone_size: many; j_call: TRBJ2-1; cdr3_aa: CASSYYVGSGGEQFF; cdr3_nt: TGTGCCAGCAGCTACTACGTGGGATCGGGCGGTGAGCAGTTCTTC
d_call: NA; v_call: TRBV10-3; cdr3_length: 16; clone_size: few; j_call: TRBJ2-2; cdr3_aa: CAISESNAPRSGELFF; cdr3_nt: TGTGCCATCAGTGAGTCGAACGCCCCGCGGAGTGGGGAGCTGTTTTTT
d_call: NA; v_call: TRBV4-1; cdr3_length: 14; clone_size: many; j_call: TRBJ2-1; cdr3_aa: CASSQVGSYNEQFF; cdr3_nt: TGCGCCAGCAGCCAAGTGGGCTCTTACAATGAGCAGTTCTTC
d_call: TRBD1; v_call: TRBV5-6; cdr3_length: 14; clone_size: many; j_call: TRBJ2-7; cdr3_aa: CASSYGQGAVEQYF; cdr3_nt: TGTGCCAGCAGCTACGGACAGGGGGCTGTCGAGCAGTACTTC
d_call: NA; v_call: TRBV18; cdr3_length: 15; clone_size: many; j_call: TRBJ2-1; cdr3_aa: CASSPGTHPGGEQFF; cdr3_nt: TGTGCCAGCTCACCGGGGACCCACCCCGGCGGTGAGCAGTTCTTC
d_call: NA; v_call: TRBV3-1; cdr3_length: 12; clone_size: many; j_call: TRBJ1-2; cdr3_aa: CASSPGYGGYTF; cdr3_nt: TGTGCCAGCAGCCCAGGGTACGGAGGCTACACCTTC
d_call: NA; v_call: TRBV12-3/TRBV12-4; cdr3_length: 14; clone_size: NA; j_call: TRBJ2-3; cdr3_aa: CASSLVDSLDTQYF; cdr3_nt: TGTGCCAGCAGTTTAGTGGACAGCCTTGATACGCAGTATTTT
d_call: TRBD2; v_call: TRBV20-1; cdr3_length: 15; clone_size: few; j_call: TRBJ2-1; cdr3_aa: CSAAPFTSGDNEQFF; cdr3_nt: TGCAGTGCTGCCCCGTTTACTAGCGGGGACAATGAGCAGTTCTTC
d_call: NA; v_call: TRBV3-1; cdr3_length: 15; clone_size: few; j_call: TRBJ2-1; cdr3_aa: CASSQVPAGYNEQFF; cdr3_nt: TGTGCCAGCAGCCAAGTCCCAGCGGGTTACAATGAGCAGTTCTTC
d_call: NA; v_call: TRBV20-1; cdr3_length: 13; clone_size: many; j_call: TRBJ2-5; cdr3_aa: CSARFRNQETQYF; cdr3_nt: TGCAGTGCTAGATTCAGGAACCAAGAGACCCAGTACTTC
d_call: TRBD2; v_call: TRBV12-5; cdr3_length: 21; clone_size: NA; j_call: TRBJ2-1; cdr3_aa: CASGLVVSGLAGGDSYNEQFF; cdr3_nt: TGTGCTAGTGGTTTGGTAGTGTCGGGACTAGCGGGAGGGGACTCCTACAATGAGCAGTTCTTC
d_call: TRBD2; v_call: TRBV20-1; cdr3_length: 16; clone_size: many; j_call: TRBJ2-3; cdr3_aa: CSADGTSGGNTDTQYF; cdr3_nt: TGCAGTGCTGACGGGACTAGCGGGGGAAACACAGATACGCAGTATTTT
d_call: NA; v_call: TRBV11-2; cdr3_length: 12; clone_size: NA; j_call: TRBJ2-3; cdr3_aa: CTSRKDPGTQYF; cdr3_nt: TGTACCAGCAGAAAAGATCCGGGTACGCAGTATTTT
d_call: NA; v_call: TRBV28; cdr3_length: 13; clone_size: many; j_call: TRBJ2-3; cdr3_aa: CASSPQVADTQYF; cdr3_nt: TGTGCCAGCAGTCCCCAGGTTGCAGATACGCAGTATTTT
d_call: TRBD1; v_call: TRBV6-1; cdr3_length: 16; clone_size: NA; j_call: TRBJ1-5; cdr3_aa: CASSHRTGGLNQPQHF; cdr3_nt: TGTGCCAGCAGTCACCGGACAGGGGGCCTCAATCAGCCCCAGCATTTT
d_call: NA; v_call: TRBV5-1; cdr3_length: 14; clone_size: NA; j_call: TRBJ1-1; cdr3_aa: CASSPTMEVPEAFF; cdr3_nt: TGCGCCAGCAGCCCGACTATGGAGGTGCCCGAAGCTTTCTTT
d_call: NA; v_call: TRBV5-1; cdr3_length: 12; clone_size: many; j_call: TRBJ2-7; cdr3_aa: CASRDLTYEQYF; cdr3_nt: TGCGCCAGCAGGGACTTGACCTACGAGCAGTACTTC
d_call: TRBD1; v_call: TRBV2; cdr3_length: 16; clone_size: many; j_call: TRBJ2-5; cdr3_aa: CASSDSGQGAGQTQYF; cdr3_nt: TGTGCCAGCAGTGACTCGGGACAGGGGGCCGGACAGACCCAGTACTTC
d_call: TRBD1; v_call: TRBV6-1; cdr3_length: 12; clone_size: many; j_call: TRBJ2-7; cdr3_aa: CASSLTGLEQYF; cdr3_nt: TGTGCCAGCAGCTTGACAGGGCTCGAGCAGTACTTC
d_call: TRBD2; v_call: TRBV7-9; cdr3_length: 15; clone_size: many; j_call: TRBJ2-3; cdr3_aa: CASSAASGRADTQYF; cdr3_nt: TGTGCCAGCAGCGCGGCGAGCGGGAGGGCAGATACGCAGTATTTT
d_call: NA; v_call: TRBV7-2; cdr3_length: 16; clone_size: many; j_call: TRBJ1-2; cdr3_aa: CASSLGDTALGYGYTF; cdr3_nt: TGTGCCAGCAGCTTAGGGGACACCGCCCTCGGCTATGGCTACACCTTC
d_call: TRBD2; v_call: TRBV14; cdr3_length: 16; clone_size: NA; j_call: TRBJ2-3; cdr3_aa: CASSQDLAGAGDTQYF; cdr3_nt: TGTGCCAGCAGCCAAGACCTAGCGGGAGCGGGGGATACGCAGTATTTT
d_call: TRBD2; v_call: TRBV7-2; cdr3_length: 17; clone_size: NA; j_call: TRBJ2-3; cdr3_aa: CASSLNPGLAGQDTQYF; cdr3_nt: TGTGCCAGCAGCTTAAATCCGGGACTAGCGGGGCAAGATACGCAGTATTTT
d_call: NA; v_call: TRBV9; cdr3_length: 13; clone_size: few; j_call: TRBJ1-1; cdr3_aa: CASSVAADTEAFF; cdr3_nt: TGTGCCAGCAGCGTAGCTGCGGACACTGAAGCTTTCTTT
d_call: NA; v_call: TRBV7-9; cdr3_length: 17; clone_size: many; j_call: TRBJ1-4; cdr3_aa: CASSLVNPGVTNEKLFF; cdr3_nt: TGTGCCAGCAGCTTAGTAAATCCGGGGGTCACTAATGAAAAACTGTTTTTT
d_call: TRBD2; v_call: TRBV4-1; cdr3_length: 17; clone_size: NA; j_call: TRBJ2-3; cdr3_aa: CASSQENGLAPTDTQYF; cdr3_nt: TGCGCCAGCAGCCAAGAAAATGGACTAGCCCCCACAGATACGCAGTATTTT
d_call: TRBD2; v_call: TRBV3-1; cdr3_length: 15; clone_size: many; j_call: TRBJ2-7; cdr3_aa: CASSRSSGKVHEQYF; cdr3_nt: TGTGCCAGCAGCCGATCTAGCGGGAAGGTCCACGAGCAGTACTTC
d_call: NA; v_call: TRBV7-2; cdr3_length: 15; clone_size: few; j_call: TRBJ2-2; cdr3_aa: CASSLGSDNTGELFF; cdr3_nt: TGTGCCAGCAGCTTAGGCTCAGATAACACCGGGGAGCTGTTTTTT
d_call: NA; v_call: TRBV6-1; cdr3_length: 16; clone_size: few; j_call: TRBJ1-6; cdr3_aa: CASSEDVGGLTSPLHF; cdr3_nt: TGTGCCAGCAGTGAAGACGTGGGCGGCTTGACTTCACCCCTCCACTTT
d_call: NA; v_call: TRBV20-1; cdr3_length: 13; clone_size: many; j_call: TRBJ2-5; cdr3_aa: CSVEERGWETQYF; cdr3_nt: TGCAGTGTCGAGGAACGGGGGTGGGAGACCCAGTACTTC
d_call: NA; v_call: TRBV7-2; cdr3_length: 11; clone_size: few; j_call: TRBJ2-1; cdr3_aa: CASSFGPKQFF; cdr3_nt: TGTGCCAGCAGCTTCGGGCCGAAGCAGTTCTTC
d_call: TRBD1; v_call: TRBV7-8; cdr3_length: 15; clone_size: few; j_call: TRBJ2-5; cdr3_aa: CASSLLGQGIETQYF; cdr3_nt: TGTGCCAGCAGCTTACTTGGACAGGGGATCGAGACCCAGTACTTC
d_call: NA; v_call: TRBV7-2; cdr3_length: 14; clone_size: NA; j_call: TRBJ1-2; cdr3_aa: CASSLVQENYGYTF; cdr3_nt: TGTGCCAGCAGCTTAGTCCAGGAGAACTATGGCTACACCTTC
d_call: TRBD1; v_call: TRBV6-1; cdr3_length: 11; clone_size: few; j_call: TRBJ2-3; cdr3_aa: CASSLDRAWYF; cdr3_nt: TGTGCCAGCAGCTTGGACAGGGCGTGGTATTTT
d_call: TRBD2; v_call: TRBV7-9; cdr3_length: 15; clone_size: few; j_call: TRBJ2-3; cdr3_aa: CASSLFSGTSDTQYF; cdr3_nt: TGTGCCAGCAGCTTATTTAGCGGGACCTCAGATACGCAGTATTTT
d_call: TRBD2; v_call: TRBV20-1; cdr3_length: 13; clone_size: few; j_call: TRBJ2-4; cdr3_aa: CSAELAGVNIQYF; cdr3_nt: TGCAGTGCCGAGCTAGCGGGAGTTAACATTCAGTACTTC
d_call: TRBD2; v_call: TRBV12-3/TRBV12-4; cdr3_length: 14; clone_size: few; j_call: TRBJ2-3; cdr3_aa: CASRGWGEGDTQYF; cdr3_nt: TGTGCCAGCAGGGGGTGGGGGGAGGGAGATACGCAGTATTTT
d_call: NA; v_call: TRBV28; cdr3_length: 15; clone_size: few; j_call: TRBJ2-3; cdr3_aa: CASSRTSPSTDTQYF; cdr3_nt: TGTGCCAGCAGTCGTACTAGCCCCAGCACAGATACGCAGTATTTT
d_call: NA; v_call: TRBV30; cdr3_length: 15; clone_size: many; j_call: TRBJ1-6; cdr3_aa: CAWSVGQGGDSPLHF; cdr3_nt: TGTGCCTGGAGTGTAGGCCAGGGTGGAGATTCACCCCTCCACTTT
d_call: NA; v_call: TRBV30; cdr3_length: 12; clone_size: NA; j_call: TRBJ2-5; cdr3_aa: CAWSVSGETQYF; cdr3_nt: TGTGCCTGGAGTGTTTCTGGGGAGACCCAGTACTTC
d_call: NA; v_call: TRBV7-3; cdr3_length: 13; clone_size: NA; j_call: TRBJ1-2; cdr3_aa: CASSQGANYGYTF; cdr3_nt: TGTGCCAGCAGCCAGGGAGCTAACTATGGCTACACCTTC
d_call: NA; v_call: TRBV9; cdr3_length: 15; clone_size: NA; j_call: TRBJ2-2; cdr3_aa: CASSVGEANTGELFF; cdr3_nt: TGTGCCAGCAGCGTAGGCGAGGCGAACACCGGGGAGCTGTTTTTT
d_call: NA; v_call: TRBV7-9; cdr3_length: 15; clone_size: many; j_call: TRBJ2-4; cdr3_aa: CASSALVGGKNIQYF; cdr3_nt: TGTGCCAGCAGCGCGCTCGTTGGAGGCAAAAACATTCAGTACTTC
d_call: NA; v_call: TRBV7-8; cdr3_length: 16; clone_size: NA; j_call: TRBJ2-1; cdr3_aa: CASSTAPGQGGYEQFF; cdr3_nt: TGTGCCAGCAGCACCGCCCCCGGCCAGGGGGGCTACGAGCAGTTCTTC
d_call: TRBD2; v_call: TRBV6-1; cdr3_length: 14; clone_size: many; j_call: TRBJ2-5; cdr3_aa: CASSFSGDSGTQYF; cdr3_nt: TGTGCCAGCAGTTTTAGCGGGGATTCGGGGACCCAGTACTTC
d_call: NA; v_call: TRBV7-3; cdr3_length: 14; clone_size: NA; j_call: TRBJ1-3; cdr3_aa: CASSLGPGGNTIYF; cdr3_nt: TGTGCCAGCAGCCTTGGACCCGGAGGAAACACCATATATTTT
d_call: NA; v_call: TRBV19; cdr3_length: 15; clone_size: NA; j_call: TRBJ2-3; cdr3_aa: CASSRRQVDTDTQYF; cdr3_nt: TGTGCCAGTAGTCGCAGACAGGTTGATACAGATACGCAGTATTTT
d_call: TRBD1; v_call: TRBV20-1; cdr3_length: 15; clone_size: NA; j_call: TRBJ1-1; cdr3_aa: CSARIMTGTNTEAFF; cdr3_nt: TGCAGTGCTAGGATTATGACAGGGACGAACACTGAAGCTTTCTTT
d_call: NA; v_call: TRBV6-1; cdr3_length: 15; clone_size: many; j_call: TRBJ1-1; cdr3_aa: CASSGVQGWNTEAFF; cdr3_nt: TGTGCCAGCAGTGGGGTGCAGGGCTGGAACACTGAAGCTTTCTTT
d_call: TRBD2; v_call: TRBV10-1; cdr3_length: 16; clone_size: few; j_call: TRBJ2-3; cdr3_aa: CASSEGLAGNTDTQYF; cdr3_nt: TGCGCCAGCAGTGAGGGACTAGCGGGGAACACAGATACGCAGTATTTT
d_call: NA; v_call: TRBV27; cdr3_length: 15; clone_size: few; j_call: TRBJ1-4; cdr3_aa: CASSLSGYTNEKLFF; cdr3_nt: TGTGCCAGCAGTTTATCGGGGTATACTAATGAAAAACTGTTTTTT
d_call: NA; v_call: TRBV7-6; cdr3_length: 14; clone_size: NA; j_call: TRBJ2-1; cdr3_aa: CASSLIFTNNEQFF; cdr3_nt: TGTGCCAGCAGCTTAATCTTTACTAATAATGAGCAGTTCTTC
d_call: NA; v_call: TRBV6-6; cdr3_length: 15; clone_size: few; j_call: TRBJ2-2; cdr3_aa: CASSYTRTSTGELFF; cdr3_nt: TGTGCCAGCAGTTACACTCGGACTTCCACCGGGGAGCTGTTTTTT
d_call: NA; v_call: TRBV7-9; cdr3_length: 16; clone_size: NA; j_call: TRBJ2-5; cdr3_aa: CASSPTTGPTQETQYF; cdr3_nt: TGTGCCAGCAGCCCGACAACCGGGCCGACCCAAGAGACCCAGTACTTC
d_call: TRBD1; v_call: TRBV5-1; cdr3_length: 14; clone_size: many; j_call: TRBJ1-1; cdr3_aa: CASSWAQGATEAFF; cdr3_nt: TGCGCCAGCAGCTGGGCACAGGGGGCGACTGAAGCTTTCTTT
d_call: TRBD1; v_call: TRBV6-2/TRBV6-3; cdr3_length: 16; clone_size: NA; j_call: TRBJ2-1; cdr3_aa: CASSYSTGTVYNEQFF; cdr3_nt: TGTGCCAGCAGTTACTCCACCGGGACAGTCTACAATGAGCAGTTCTTC
d_call: NA; v_call: TRBV7-9; cdr3_length: 16; clone_size: NA; j_call: TRBJ1-4; cdr3_aa: CASSLGDRGVEEKLFF; cdr3_nt: TGTGCCAGCAGCTTAGGGGACCGCGGGGTGGAGGAAAAACTGTTTTTT
d_call: NA; v_call: TRBV18; cdr3_length: 15; clone_size: few; j_call: TRBJ2-5; cdr3_aa: CASSPPAQGRETQYF; cdr3_nt: TGTGCCAGCTCACCTCCGGCGCAGGGGAGGGAGACCCAGTACTTC
d_call: NA; v_call: TRBV9; cdr3_length: 16; clone_size: NA; j_call: TRBJ1-3; cdr3_aa: CASSAEGRPRGNTIYF; cdr3_nt: TGTGCCAGCAGCGCCGAGGGACGCCCGCGTGGAAACACCATATATTTT
d_call: TRBD2; v_call: TRBV20-1; cdr3_length: 16; clone_size: few; j_call: TRBJ2-5; cdr3_aa: CSAPTSGGALIGTQYF; cdr3_nt: TGCAGTGCACCTACTAGCGGGGGGGCCCTAATCGGGACCCAGTACTTC